The 5 T cell receptor beta chains reported below all come from one sample, sequenced in a study of blood T cell repertoires in COVID-19. Method: immunoSEQ multiplex PCR; TCRdb's copy keeps in-frame clones and lacks some. The profile shows 45,000 to 50,000 clones, over 75% of them singletons. Source material: peripheral blood. The receptors stem from a man in his fifties or sixties with acute or convalescent COVID-19.

V usage is TRBV7-9 and J usage is TRBJ1-4; D gene uncertain. The CDR3 runs 15 residues. Germline V gene lookup returns CDR1 SEHNR and CDR2 FQNEAQ (reference sequence). Trimming stripped 2 bases from V and 3 bases from J, with 10 bases between. The CDR3, as DNA: TGTGCCAGCAGCTTAAAAGAAGCACCTAATGAAAAACTGTTTTTT. Its translation: CASSLKEAPNEKLFF.

The chain employs TRBV5-1 and TRBJ2-7; 9 nucleotides align to TRBD1. The ends lost 4 bases at V and 10 bases at J; junction bases unmatched: 12. There are 14 residues in the CDR3. Per the germline V gene, CDR1 is SGHRS and CDR2 is YFSETQ. DNA of the CDR3: TGCGCCAGCAGCCAGACAGGGGGTTCCCCTGAACAGTACTTC. Translated: CASSQTGGSPEQYF.

This chain connects TRBV3-1 (or the pseudogene TRBV3-2) to TRBJ2-1; 9 nucleotides match TRBD2. The J segment lost 2 bases and the V segment lost 4 bases, leaving 6 bases of the junction unmatched. Germline values: CDR1 LGHDT, CDR2 YNNKEL (reference sequence). There are 16 residues in the CDR3. The CDR3 loop is CASSPEREVPYNEQFF. The DNA of the CDR3 is TGTGCCAGCAGCCCGGAGCGGGAGGTCCCCTACAATGAGCAGTTCTTC.

The CDR3 sequence is CASRLEGRGQETQYF. The CDR3 region has the DNA TGTGCCAGCAGACTCGAAGGTCGGGGTCAAGAGACCCAGTACTTC. The chain recombines TRBV7-2 with TRBJ2-5; TRBD2 is a possible D gene (5 bases). The germline gives CDR1 SGHTA, CDR2 FQGNSA. Trimming took 6 bases from V and 2 from J, leaving 16 bases between them. CDR3 length: 15 amino acids.

The chain uses TRBV6-2 or TRBV6-3 and TRBJ2-7, with D perhaps matching TRBD1 (6 bases). Germline V gives CDR1 MNHEY, CDR2 SVGEGT. There are 14 residues in the CDR3. Between the trimmed V and J ends, which lost 5 bases and 5 bases, there was a span of 16 bases. This CDR3 is CASSRTDQRDEQYF. CDR3 bases: TGTGCCAGCAGTCGGACAGACCAAAGGGACGAGCAGTACTTC.